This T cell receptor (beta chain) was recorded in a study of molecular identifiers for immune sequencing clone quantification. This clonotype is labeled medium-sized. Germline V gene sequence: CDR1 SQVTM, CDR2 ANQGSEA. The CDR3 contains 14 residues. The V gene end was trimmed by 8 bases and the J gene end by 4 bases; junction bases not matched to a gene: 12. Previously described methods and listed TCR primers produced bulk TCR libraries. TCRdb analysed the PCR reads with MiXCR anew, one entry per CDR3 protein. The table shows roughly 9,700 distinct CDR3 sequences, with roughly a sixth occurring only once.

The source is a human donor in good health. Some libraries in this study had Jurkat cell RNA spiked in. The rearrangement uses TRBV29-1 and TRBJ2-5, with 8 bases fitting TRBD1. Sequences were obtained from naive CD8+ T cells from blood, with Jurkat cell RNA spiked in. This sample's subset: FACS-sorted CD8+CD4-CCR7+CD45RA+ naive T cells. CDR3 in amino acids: CSYSGQGGPETQYF. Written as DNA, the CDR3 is TGCAGCTACAGCGGACAGGGAGGCCCAGAGACCCAGTACTTC.